This TCR beta chain was obtained from a study of T-cell reconstitution after alpha-beta-depleted transplantation in children. Trimming removed 8 bases from V and 7 bases from J, with 11 bases in between. CDR1 is MNHEY, CDR2 SVGAGI, per germline. The CDR3 totals 11 residues. At least ten counts were recorded for this clonotype. During its preparation, the TCRbeta library received unique molecular identifiers. One entry per CDR3 protein, called by TCRdb with MiXCR from the PCR reads. The table lists 84,000 or so distinct CDR3 sequences, about 16% of them singletons. The V gene is TRBV6-5, the J gene TRBJ1-2; D ambiguous. The sequencing here drew on PBMCs, mostly from graft donor cells, taken 180 days after TCRalphabeta/CD19-depleted stem cell transplant. The receptor's source is a male patient aged 2-10 years who had a stem cell transplant for acute lymphoblastic leukemia, so the T cells may come from the graft donor. The CDR3, as DNA: TGTGCCAGCCTTGACTCGATTGGCTACACCTTC. Encoded protein: CASLDSIGYTF.